This entry lists 24 T cell receptor beta chains sequenced from one sample in a study of CD8 T cells in ankylosing spondylitis. TCRdb independently ran MiXCR on the 5' RACE reads; one entry per CDR3 protein. Found here are 300,000 to 400,000 distinct CDR3 sequences, about 20% of them singletons; the top ten hold 10% to 15%. The sample consisted of blood, either unsorted or a sorted T cell fraction (not recorded which). These receptors came from a male donor with ankylosing spondylitis or in good health (not recorded which).

The CDR3 spells CASSYSKSSSYNEQFF. In DNA, the CDR3 is TGTGCCAGCAGTTACTCGAAGTCGAGCTCCTACAATGAGCAGTTCTTC. The chain recombines TRBV6-5 with TRBJ2-1; D not resolved. The germline V and J ends were trimmed by 0 bases and 0 bases, with 9 bases remaining between them. The CDR3 length is 16 residues. Looked up from germline, CDR1 is MNHEY and CDR2 is SVGAGI.

This clonotype was recorded a few times. The CDR3 coding sequence is TGTGCCATCAGTGACTGGCGGGGGGGAGCAGATACGCAGTATTTT. It encodes CAISDWRGGADTQYF. The rearrangement links TRBV10-3 to TRBJ2-3; 9 nucleotides agree with TRBD2. After removal of 3 bases from V and 4 bases from J, the junction contained 5 bases not matched to a gene. Germline V gene data show CDR1 as ENHRY and CDR2 as SYGVKD. CDR3 length equals 15 residues.

This clonotype has more than one count but fewer than ten. The chain recombines TRBV15 with TRBJ2-1; D remains unclear. The CDR3 covers 12 residues. Germline V CDR1 and CDR2: LNHNV, YYDKDF (reference sequence). Trimming cost V 2 bases and J 7 bases, with 6 bases left between them. In DNA form, the CDR3 reads TGTGCCACCAGCAGAATGGGGAATGAGCAGTTCTTC. Protein sequence: CATSRMGNEQFF. Full variable domain (missing parts from reference TRBV15 and TRBJ2-1): DAMVIQNPRYQVTQFGKPVTLSCSQTLNHNVMYWYQQKSSQAPKLLFHYYDKDFNNEADTPDNFQSRRPNTSFCFLDIRSPGLGDTAMYLCATSRMGNEQFFGPGTRLTVL.

The gene calls are TRBV6-5 and TRBJ2-3; TRBD2 matches at 9 bases. Per germline, CDR1 MNHEY and CDR2 SVGAGI. The V and J ends lost 4 bases and 5 bases, in that order; junction bases with no gene match: 16. The CDR3 loop spans 18 amino acids. CDR3 in amino acids: CASSSMVPVAGVRDTQYF. The CDR3 coding sequence is TGTGCCAGCAGTTCAATGGTTCCAGTAGCGGGGGTGAGAGATACGCAGTATTTT.

This clonotype was counted between two and nine times. The CDR3 protein is CASSQGVGSYEQYF. The CDR3 coding sequence is TGTGCCAGCAGCCAAGGGGTAGGCTCCTACGAGCAGTACTTC. The V gene is TRBV3-1, the J gene TRBJ2-7; D gene unclear. This CDR3 is 14 amino acids long. Trimming removed 1 base at V and 0 bases at J, with 7 bases between. CDR1 is LGHDT and CDR2 is YNNKEL in the germline V gene (reference sequence).

The chain couples TRBV29-1 to TRBJ2-1, with 7 bases lining up with TRBD1. The length of the CDR3 is 15 residues. J gave up 4 bases and V 3 bases, and 9 bases lay outside the gene matches. The germline V gene has CDR1 SQVTM and CDR2 ANQGSEA. CDR3 in amino acids: CSVDHPGTEYNEQFF. DNA of the CDR3: TGCAGCGTTGATCATCCTGGGACAGAGTACAATGAGCAGTTCTTC.

V usage is TRBV6-5 and J usage is TRBJ1-2; 9 bases map to TRBD1. The V gene end was trimmed by 4 bases and the J gene end by 3 bases; junction bases not matched to a gene: 3. This CDR3 is built from 14 residues. Germline V gene lookup returns CDR1 MNHEY and CDR2 SVGAGI. CDR3 region: CASSWDRVYYGYTF. CDR3 coding DNA: TGTGCCAGCAGTTGGGACAGGGTGTACTATGGCTACACCTTC.

This clonotype has only a few counts. The J gene is TRBJ1-2, the V gene TRBV4-1; the D is unclear. The CDR3 is made up of 15 amino acids. The V and J ends lost 1 base and 5 bases respectively, with 14 bases between them. Germline CDR1 and CDR2: MGHRA and YSYEKL. The CDR3 here is CASSQGSWVGYGYTF. The CDR3 nucleotides read TGCGCCAGCAGCCAAGGTAGTTGGGTTGGGTATGGCTACACCTTC.

This clonotype has just a few counts. The chain has TRBV12-3 or TRBV12-4 and TRBJ1-5; no clear D. Trimming took off 1 base at V and 0 bases at J, with 10 bases between the two ends. CDR3 size: 16 residues. The CDR3 DNA is TGTGCCAGCAGTTTAGGTTCAGCCGCTAGCAATCAGCCCCAGCATTTT. It encodes CASSLGSAASNQPQHF.

This clonotype was seen a handful of times. The rearrangement joins TRBV6-5 to TRBJ2-7; 9 bases fit TRBD1. The trim removed 5 bases at V and 5 bases at J, leaving 10 bases unmatched. This CDR3 contains 15 residues. CDR1 is MNHEY and CDR2 is SVGAGI in the germline V gene. CDR3 loop: CASSHMGQGGHEQYF. DNA of the CDR3: TGTGCCAGCAGTCACATGGGACAGGGTGGGCACGAGCAGTACTTC.

This clonotype has a handful of counts. V usage is TRBV25-1 and J usage is TRBJ2-7, with D tentatively TRBD1 (6 bases). Trimming removed 3 bases from V and 5 bases from J, with 8 bases in between. The CDR3 extends over 12 amino acids. Germline V gene lookup returns CDR1 MGHDK and CDR2 SYGVNS. As DNA, the CDR3 is TGTGCCAGCAGTGATCACAGGGACGAGCAGTACTTC. It specifies CASSDHRDEQYF.

Only a few counts were recorded for this clonotype. The V gene is TRBV20-1, the J gene TRBJ2-5, with D possibly being TRBD2 (6 bases). Germline values: CDR1 DFQATT, CDR2 SNEGSKA (reference sequence). The CDR3 consists of 15 residues. V was clipped by 5 bases and J by 4 bases, with 20 bases between them. In DNA, the CDR3 is TGCAGTGCTCTCGGAGGGGTTGGGGGACCAGAGACCCAGTACTTC. Its translation: CSALGGVGGPETQYF.

The chain has TRBV28 and TRBJ2-7; tentative D call: TRBD1 (6 bases). The germline V gene encodes CDR1 MDHEN and CDR2 SYDVKM. The CDR3 spans 14 residues. V lost 6 bases and J 6 bases, leaving 18 bases between the germline ends. The CDR3 nucleotides read TGTGCCAGCAGAGTCTCGGGACAACTTGGCGAGCAGTACTTC. Translated: CASRVSGQLGEQYF.

In its sample, this clonotype was seen a few times. The chain is built from TRBV15 and TRBJ2-7; D may be TRBD1 (5 bases). The V gene lost 6 bases and the J gene lost 0 bases, with 9 bases spanning the gap. CDR1 LNHNV and CDR2 YYDKDF come from the germline V gene (reference sequence). There are 13 residues in the CDR3. CDR3: CATSQGSSYEQYF. The CDR3 DNA reads TGTGCCACCAGTCAGGGTTCCTCCTACGAGCAGTACTTC.

The genes are TRBV5-6 and TRBJ2-2, with D hard to call. Germline loops: CDR1 SGHDT, CDR2 YYEEEE. Trimming cost V 0 bases and J 6 bases, with 12 bases left between them. This CDR3 contains 15 residues. In DNA form, the CDR3 reads TGTGCCAGCAGCTTGGAATTTCGGCCCTCCGGGGAGCTGTTTTTT. Its protein product is CASSLEFRPSGELFF.

The chain carries TRBV28 and TRBJ2-5; 8 nucleotides match TRBD2. Germline V gene lookup returns CDR1 MDHEN and CDR2 SYDVKM. The CDR3 loop spans 14 amino acids. The J segment lost 5 bases and the V segment lost 8 bases, leaving 10 bases of the junction unmatched. CDR3 coding DNA: TGTGCCAGCGGGGATCCGGGAGGGTCGGAGACCCAGTACTTC. It translates to CASGDPGGSETQYF.

There are a few counts of this clonotype. V usage is TRBV12-3 or TRBV12-4 and J usage is TRBJ2-7, with 12 bases lining up with TRBD1. CDR3 size: 16 residues. V lost 6 bases, J lost 6 bases, and 12 bases stayed unmatched. DNA of the CDR3: TGTGCCAGCAGCGAACTGGGACAGGGGGCGTCAGGCGAGCAGTACTTC. It yields the protein CASSELGQGASGEQYF.

CDR3 in DNA: TGTGCCAGCAGCGTGGGGGGGAAAGAGACCCAGTACTTC. Translation gives CASSVGGKETQYF. The V call is TRBV9, the J call TRBJ2-5; 7 bases align to TRBD2. CDR3 size: 13 residues. The germline V gene has CDR1 SGDLS and CDR2 YYNGEE. Trimming at V came to 2 bases and at J to 3 bases, leaving 1 base not matched to a gene.

The V gene is TRBV20-1, the J gene TRBJ2-7; D unresolved. The ends were cut back, 0 bases at V and 6 bases at J, with 9 bases in the middle. CDR1 and CDR2 (germline): DFQATT, SNEGSKA (reference sequence). The CDR3 totals 12 residues. The CDR3 region is CSARDLQSEQYF. As DNA, the CDR3 is TGCAGTGCTAGAGACCTACAAAGCGAGCAGTACTTC.

This clonotype turned up a few times. The V gene is TRBV5-1, the J gene TRBJ2-1; the D gene is possibly TRBD2 (6 bases). Germline V gene data show CDR1 as SGHRS and CDR2 as YFSETQ. The CDR3 is 15 amino acids. Trimming stripped 4 bases from V and 2 bases from J, with 13 bases between. The CDR3 DNA follows: TGCGCCAGCAGCCCCGGCGGGGTGGCCTACAATGAGCAGTTCTTC. This codes for CASSPGGVAYNEQFF.

This clonotype turned up a few times. The rearrangement uses TRBV5-5 and TRBJ2-1; TRBD2 aligns across 13 bases. Germline trimming cut 0 bases from V and 8 bases from J; bases unmatched to any gene: 11. Germline CDR1 reads SGHKS; CDR2 reads YYEKEE (reference sequence). This CDR3 is built from 18 residues. This CDR3 is CASSLGLAGGLVEDEQFF. The CDR3 DNA reads as TGTGCCAGCAGCTTGGGACTAGCGGGGGGCCTGGTGGAGGATGAGCAGTTCTTC. The full variable domain, rest sourced from reference TRBV5-5 and TRBJ2-1, is DAGVTQSPTHLIKTRGQQVTLRCSPISGHKSVSWYQQVLGQGPQFIFQYYEKEERGRGNFPDRFSARQFPNYSSELNVNALLLGDSALYLCASSLGLAGGLVEDEQFFGPGTRLTVL.

The rearrangement joins TRBV27 to TRBJ2-7; the match to TRBD1 covers 7 bases. The trim removed 3 bases at V and 3 bases at J, leaving 8 bases unmatched. Germline assignment: CDR1 MNHEY and CDR2 SMNVEV (reference sequence). The CDR3 runs 15 residues. The CDR3 DNA reads TGTGCCAGCAGTTTCCACGGGACAGCAGACTACGAGCAGTACTTC. Its protein product is CASSFHGTADYEQYF.

This clonotype was detected only a few times. J is TRBJ1-1 and V is TRBV9, with D uncertain. The CDR3 consists of 16 residues. Germline V gives CDR1 SGDLS, CDR2 YYNGEE. V lost 0 bases and J 1 base, leaving 13 bases between the germline ends. The CDR3 nucleotides are TGTGCCAGCAGCGTAGTAGGAATTCCCCAGAACACTGAAGCTTTCTTT. Protein sequence: CASSVVGIPQNTEAFF.

V is TRBV2 and J is TRBJ1-4; D is undetermined. The CDR3 totals 15 residues. Germline-derived CDR1 and CDR2 are SNHLY and FYNNEI. Trimming left V 3 bases short and J 4 bases short, with 12 bases between. The CDR3 protein is CASSDNRLGNEKLFF. The CDR3 DNA reads TGTGCCAGCAGTGACAACCGACTTGGTAATGAAAAACTGTTTTTT.